This T cell receptor beta chain was identified in a study of Ad26.COV2.S vaccination and SARS-CoV-2 variants. Study-wide context: Participants got Ad26.COV2.S intramuscularly, once or twice 56 days apart.

Only in-frame clones appear in the TCRdb table, and some are missing; sequencing was by immunoSEQ multiplex PCR. Of 300,000 to 400,000 clones in the sample, 90% were seen once. As for treatment: approximately 18 received Ad26.COV2.S at low or high dose, single or two shots; about 5 received placebo; per-sample allocation not given. Samples came from day 63 after the first vaccine or placebo injection. Germline CDR1 LGHNT, CDR2 FRNRAP. This CDR3 has 16 amino acids. The V gene lost 3 bases and the J gene lost 4 bases, with 17 bases spanning the gap. Sample: peripheral blood, taken in a trial of Ad26.COV2.S vaccine versus placebo. This chain links TRBV12-5 with TRBJ2-3; D might be TRBD2 (6 bases). The sequence derives from a person aged 18 to 59 who received the Ad26.COV2.S COVID-19 vaccine or a placebo. The CDR3 sequence: CASGLPGLIMADTQYF. The CDR3 bases are TGTGCTAGTGGTTTACCGGGACTTATTATGGCAGATACGCAGTATTTT.